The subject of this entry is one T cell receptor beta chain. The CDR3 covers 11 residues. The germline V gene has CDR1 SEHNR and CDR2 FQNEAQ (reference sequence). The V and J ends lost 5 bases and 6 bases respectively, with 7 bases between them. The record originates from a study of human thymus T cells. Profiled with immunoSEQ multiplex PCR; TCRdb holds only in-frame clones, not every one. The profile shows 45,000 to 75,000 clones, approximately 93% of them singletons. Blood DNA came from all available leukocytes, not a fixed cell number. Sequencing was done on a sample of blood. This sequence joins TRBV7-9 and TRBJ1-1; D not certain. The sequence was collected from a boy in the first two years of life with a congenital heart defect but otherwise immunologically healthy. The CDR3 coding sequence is TGTGCCAGCAGCGTGGCCCCTGAAGCTTTCTTT. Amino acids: CASSVAPEAFF.